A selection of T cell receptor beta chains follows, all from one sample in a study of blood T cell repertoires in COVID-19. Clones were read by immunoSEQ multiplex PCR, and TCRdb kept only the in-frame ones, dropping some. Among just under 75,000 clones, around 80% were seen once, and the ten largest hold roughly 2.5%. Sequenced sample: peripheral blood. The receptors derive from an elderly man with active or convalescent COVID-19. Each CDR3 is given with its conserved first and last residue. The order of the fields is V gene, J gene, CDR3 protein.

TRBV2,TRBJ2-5,CASSGDRGPGETQYF
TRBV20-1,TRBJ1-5,CSASVHRGDQPQHF
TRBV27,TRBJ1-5,CASSTGLPGNQPQHF
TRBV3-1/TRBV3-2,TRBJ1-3,CASSLPPGRGGSSGNTIYF
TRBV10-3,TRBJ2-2,CAISDSRATGELFF
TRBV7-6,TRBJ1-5,CASSLTGVSNQPQHF
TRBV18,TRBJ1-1,CASSPDRGRVAEAFF
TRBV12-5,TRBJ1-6,CASGSLGQGVMNNSPLHF
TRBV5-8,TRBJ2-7,CASSLVTGGVGEQYF
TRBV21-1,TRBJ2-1,CASSTLYRGRSHNEQFF
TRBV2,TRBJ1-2,CASSVETGLGYTF
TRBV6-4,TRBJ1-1,CASKPTGANTEAFF
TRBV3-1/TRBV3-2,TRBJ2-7,CASSQVRGLGEQYF
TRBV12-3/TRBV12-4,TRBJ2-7,CASSRVTTYEQYF
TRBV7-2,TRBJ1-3,CASSSLQGAGNTIYF
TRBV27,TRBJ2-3,CATRGLARVDTQYF
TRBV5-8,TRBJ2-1,CASSLWGYTSGNSYNEQFF
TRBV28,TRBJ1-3,CASNLGGASGNTIYF
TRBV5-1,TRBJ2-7,CASTFHSGTGNEQYF
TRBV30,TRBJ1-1,CAWSVRGGTGEAFF
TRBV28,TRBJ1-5,CASREGASNQPQHF
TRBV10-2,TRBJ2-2,CASRVPGGPGELFF
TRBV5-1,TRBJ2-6,CASSFGRGAGANVLTF
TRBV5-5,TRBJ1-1,CASSLGSSTEAFF
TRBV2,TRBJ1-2,CASRYFSNYGYTF
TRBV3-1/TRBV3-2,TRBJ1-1,CASSQYQLGRRTEAFF
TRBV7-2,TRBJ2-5,CASSSPGGGETQYF
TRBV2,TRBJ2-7,CASSKTGGEQYF
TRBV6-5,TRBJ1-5,CASSPGGGRPQHF
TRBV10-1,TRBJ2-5,CASSSGGARGETQYF
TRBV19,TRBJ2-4,CASSIQDRGKNIQYF
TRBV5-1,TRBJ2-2,CASSLGTSGSTGELFF
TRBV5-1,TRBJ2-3,CASSVALNRDSTDTQYF
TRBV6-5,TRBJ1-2,CASSYAGQGALGYTF
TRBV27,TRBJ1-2,CASSFQGRVTGYTF
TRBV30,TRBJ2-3,CAWTAGATDTQYF
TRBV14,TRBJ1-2,CASSQDLNYGYTF
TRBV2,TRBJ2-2,CASRSNTGELFF